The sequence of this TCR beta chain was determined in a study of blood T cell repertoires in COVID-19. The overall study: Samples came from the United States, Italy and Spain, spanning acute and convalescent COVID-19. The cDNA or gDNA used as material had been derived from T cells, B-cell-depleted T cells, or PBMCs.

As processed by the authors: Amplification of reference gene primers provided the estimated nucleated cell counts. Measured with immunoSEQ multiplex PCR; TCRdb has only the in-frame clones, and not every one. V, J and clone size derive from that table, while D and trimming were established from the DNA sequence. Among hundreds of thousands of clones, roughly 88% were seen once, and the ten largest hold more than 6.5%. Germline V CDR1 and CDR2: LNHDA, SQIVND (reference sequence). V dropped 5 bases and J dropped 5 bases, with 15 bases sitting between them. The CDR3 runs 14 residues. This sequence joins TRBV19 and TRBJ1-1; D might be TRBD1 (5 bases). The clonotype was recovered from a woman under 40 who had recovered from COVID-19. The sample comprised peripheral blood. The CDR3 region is CASSPRAGETEAFF. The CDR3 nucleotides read TGTGCCAGTAGTCCCAGAGCGGGGGAAACTGAAGCTTTCTTT.